These T cell receptor beta chains were read from a single sample in a study of T cells in Graves' hyperthyroidism and ophthalmopathy. MiXCR was run by TCRdb on the multiplex PCR reads, yielding one entry per CDR3 protein. The sample includes under 550,000 distinct CDR3 sequences, roughly 21% of them seen just once. Sequenced sample: blood. These receptors all stem from a man between 35 and 55 years old with Graves' ophthalmopathy. Both conserved end residues are part of each CDR3. D genes are given only for firm matches. The size field is filled for only some rows; it gives once, few, many or a size class.

V gene,D gene,clone size,J gene,CDR3 protein,CDR3 DNA
TRBV20-1,-,few,TRBJ2-7,CSARDRAGASYEQYF,TGCAGTGCTAGAGATAGAGCAGGGGCATCCTACGAGCAGTACTTC
TRBV5-1,-,few,TRBJ1-3,CASSRTSGNTIYF,TGCGCCAGCAGCCGGACGTCTGGAAACACCATATATTTT
TRBV20-1,-,few,TRBJ1-3,CSARQADSGNTIYF,TGCAGTGCTAGACAGGCAGACTCTGGAAACACCATATATTTT
TRBV19,-,-,TRBJ1-1,CASSITPVNTEAFF,TGTGCCAGTAGTATAACCCCCGTGAACACTGAAGCTTTCTTT
TRBV15,-,-,TRBJ2-1,CATSSFPGPGSYNEQFF,TGTGCCACCAGCTCCTTCCCCGGCCCTGGGTCCTACAATGAGCAGTTCTTC
TRBV19,-,-,TRBJ2-7,CASSRSGAEQYF,TGTGCCAGTAGTCGGTCGGGGGCCGAGCAGTACTTC
TRBV14,-,few,TRBJ2-7,CASSAGNRGAYEQYF,TGTGCCAGCAGCGCAGGGAACAGAGGGGCCTACGAGCAGTACTTC
TRBV4-1,-,few,TRBJ2-5,CASSQDSRETQYF,TGCGCCAGCAGCCAAGATAGCCGGGAGACCCAGTACTTC
TRBV5-1,-,-,TRBJ2-7,CASSPPGGESYEQYF,TGCGCCAGCAGCCCTCCCGGGGGAGAGTCCTACGAGCAGTACTTC
TRBV27,-,many,TRBJ2-3,CASSLVTTDTQYF,TGTGCCAGCAGTTTAGTCACAACAGATACGCAGTATTTT
TRBV5-1,TRBD2,few,TRBJ2-7,CASSLTRGGLADYYEQYF,TGCGCCAGCAGCTTAACCCGGGGGGGACTAGCGGATTACTACGAGCAGTACTTC
TRBV2,TRBD1,once,TRBJ1-5,CASSETQGAGQPQHF,TGTGCCAGCAGTGAGACACAGGGGGCTGGTCAGCCCCAGCATTTT
TRBV7-2,-,many,TRBJ1-6,CASSLGTVGSPLHF,TGTGCCAGCAGCTTAGGGACCGTTGGGTCACCCCTCCACTTT
TRBV15,-,-,TRBJ1-1,CATSGKMNTEAFF,TGTGCCACCAGCGGGAAGATGAACACTGAAGCTTTCTTT
TRBV20-1,TRBD2,few,TRBJ2-3,CSLARGGGTDTQYF,TGCAGTCTCGCACGGGGAGGGGGCACAGATACGCAGTATTTT
TRBV11-1,-,many,TRBJ2-1,CASSLHAINEQFF,TGTGCCAGCAGCTTACACGCGATCAATGAGCAGTTCTTC
TRBV6-2/TRBV6-3,-,-,TRBJ2-7,CASTSRGFQGGEQYF,TGTGCCAGCACCTCACGGGGATTCCAGGGCGGCGAGCAGTACTTC
TRBV5-1,-,many,TRBJ1-4,CASSLGQGGEKLFF,TGTGCCAGCAGCTTAGGGCAGGGCGGTGAAAAACTGTTTTTT
TRBV28,TRBD1,-,TRBJ2-3,CASSRPGTGYTDTQYF,TGTGCCAGCAGTCGTCCCGGGACAGGCTACACAGATACGCAGTATTTT
TRBV7-8,TRBD1,-,TRBJ1-4,CASSFTGGGTNEKLFF,TGTGCCAGCAGCTTTACAGGGGGCGGTACAAATGAAAAACTGTTTTTT
TRBV12-3/TRBV12-4,-,many,TRBJ2-7,CASSILSGTRGEQYF,TGTGCCAGCAGTATCCTATCCGGGACCCGGGGGGAGCAGTACTTC
TRBV5-1,-,many,TRBJ1-1,CASSLRGITEAFF,TGCGCCAGCAGCTTGAGGGGGATCACTGAAGCTTTCTTT
TRBV3-1,-,-,TRBJ2-1,CASSPRLSHEQFF,TGTGCCAGCAGCCCACGACTCTCCCATGAGCAGTTCTTC
TRBV9,TRBD2,-,TRBJ2-2,CASSVELRLAGRTGELFF,TGTGCCAGCAGCGTAGAATTACGACTAGCGGGTCGAACCGGGGAGCTGTTTTTT
TRBV3-1,-,-,TRBJ1-1,CASSDRYNTEAFF,TGTGCCAGCAGCGACAGATATAACACTGAAGCTTTCTTT
TRBV24-1,TRBD2,-,TRBJ2-4,CATSDHPGLAGLAKNIQYF,TGTGCCACCAGTGATCATCCGGGACTAGCGGGACTAGCCAAAAACATTCAGTACTTC
TRBV30,-,-,TRBJ1-6,CAWATKNRNSPLHF,TGTGCCTGGGCCACTAAGAACAGAAATTCACCCCTCCACTTT
TRBV27,-,few,TRBJ2-3,CASSSIGSLTDTQYF,TGTGCCAGCAGTTCAATCGGGAGTTTGACAGATACGCAGTATTTT
TRBV12-3/TRBV12-4,TRBD1,many,TRBJ2-1,CASSLSRDRQYNEQFF,TGTGCCAGCAGTTTAAGTCGGGACAGGCAATACAATGAGCAGTTCTTC
TRBV10-3,-,many,TRBJ1-1,CAISESAPSINTEAFF,TGTGCCATCAGTGAGTCAGCCCCTTCCATTAACACTGAAGCTTTCTTT
TRBV9,-,many,TRBJ2-5,CASSVEGGAQYF,TGTGCCAGCAGCGTGGAAGGGGGGGCCCAGTACTTC
TRBV20-1,-,-,TRBJ2-3,CSASGGHGTDTQYF,TGCAGTGCTAGCGGGGGGCACGGCACAGATACGCAGTATTTT
TRBV18,-,-,TRBJ1-1,CATSTTGNTEAFF,TGTGCCACCTCAACGACAGGGAACACTGAAGCTTTCTTT
TRBV30,-,few,TRBJ1-6,CAWSVKQGATLHF,TGTGCCTGGAGTGTGAAGCAGGGCGCCACGCTCCACTTT
TRBV5-5,TRBD1,few,TRBJ1-5,CASSPKPGQGSNQPQHF,TGTGCCAGCAGCCCCAAACCGGGACAGGGTAGCAATCAGCCCCAGCATTTT
TRBV7-9,-,many,TRBJ1-1,CASSLASGGADTEAFF,TGTGCCAGCAGCTTAGCCTCAGGAGGGGCGGACACTGAAGCTTTCTTT
TRBV12-3/TRBV12-4,-,many,TRBJ1-6,CASSFYRNSPLHF,TGTGCCAGCAGTTTCTATAGGAATTCACCCCTCCACTTT
TRBV24-1,-,-,TRBJ1-2,CATSDFGSLGYTF,TGTGCCACCAGTGATTTCGGGTCCCTCGGCTACACCTTC
TRBV3-1,-,many,TRBJ1-5,CASSTVTSESQPQHF,TGTGCCAGCAGCACCGTTACATCGGAAAGTCAGCCCCAGCATTTT
TRBV4-1,-,-,TRBJ2-7,CASSQEPPGAGTYEQYF,TGCGCCAGCAGCCAAGAGCCACCGGGTGCGGGCACCTACGAGCAGTACTTC
TRBV28,-,many,TRBJ2-5,CASSLLGGLGKYF,TGTGCCAGCAGTTTGCTGGGGGGTCTGGGGAAGTACTTC
TRBV6-2/TRBV6-3,-,-,TRBJ2-1,CASSQQDSLGNEQFF,TGTGCCAGCAGCCAGCAGGATTCTCTTGGCAATGAGCAGTTCTTC
TRBV12-3/TRBV12-4,-,few,TRBJ1-2,CASSVFGTAEGCTF,TGTGCCAGCAGTGTATTCGGGACGGCAGAGGGGTGCACCTTC
TRBV29-1,-,-,TRBJ2-1,CSALDGEQFF,TGCAGCGCACTAGACGGTGAGCAGTTCTTC
TRBV7-3,-,many,TRBJ2-2,CASKEGVGTGELFF,TGTGCCAGCAAGGAGGGGGTTGGAACCGGGGAGCTGTTTTTT
TRBV3-1,-,many,TRBJ2-3,CASSQADGPSTDTQYF,TGTGCCAGCAGCCAAGCCGACGGCCCAAGCACAGATACGCAGTATTTT
TRBV6-2/TRBV6-3,-,many,TRBJ2-1,CASSFQGPSLSYNEQFF,TGTGCCAGCAGTTTTCAGGGGCCTTCCTTGTCCTACAATGAGCAGTTCTTC
TRBV7-2,-,few,TRBJ2-1,CASSFRMGDEQFF,TGTGCCAGCAGCTTTAGAATGGGGGATGAGCAGTTCTTC
TRBV20-1,-,-,TRBJ2-1,CSVSRGQNNEQFF,TGCAGTGTGAGCCGCGGACAGAACAATGAGCAGTTCTTC
TRBV28,TRBD2,many,TRBJ2-7,CASSSGTSGSAEQYF,TGTGCCAGCAGTTCGGGGACTAGCGGGAGTGCGGAGCAGTACTTC
TRBV2,TRBD2,once,TRBJ2-3,CASHGGVAGTDTQYF,TGTGCCAGCCATGGGGGGGTGGCAGGGACAGATACGCAGTATTTT
TRBV6-2/TRBV6-3,-,-,TRBJ2-1,CANSYSVGAYNEQFF,TGTGCCAACAGTTACTCCGTGGGTGCCTACAATGAGCAGTTCTTC
TRBV5-1,-,few,TRBJ1-6,CASSSDGGSPLHF,TGCGCCAGCAGCTCTGATGGAGGTTCACCCCTCCACTTT
TRBV7-8,TRBD2,many,TRBJ2-2,CASSSGLAGEVEAGELFF,TGTGCCAGCAGCTCAGGACTAGCGGGAGAGGTGGAGGCCGGGGAGCTGTTTTTT
TRBV6-1,-,many,TRBJ1-1,CASTQTVNTEAFF,TGTGCCAGCACTCAGACGGTGAACACTGAAGCTTTCTTT